This TCR beta chain was found in a study of cytomegalovirus exposure and HLA in healthy donors. General study findings and limits: Cytomegalovirus association was assigned to about 180 TCR beta chains.

A remark on this clone: As yet, its antigen is unknown.

The V end was cut by 2 bases, the J end by 0 bases, with 8 bases between. The CDR3 contains 13 residues. The germline V gene has CDR1 GTSNPN and CDR2 SVGIG (reference sequence). Sequencing used immunoSEQ multiplex PCR; TCRdb keeps in-frame clones, though not all of them. The table lists about 73,000 clones, 85% to 95% of them singletons. The source material was PBMCs. This chain joins TRBV30 and TRBJ2-7, with a weak D call TRBD1 (5 bases). The receptor was derived from a young man in good health and CMV-seronegative. The CDR3 sequence: CAWSSQASYEQYF. DNA of the CDR3: TGTGCCTGGAGTTCACAGGCCTCCTACGAGCAGTACTTC.